These 4 T cell receptor beta chains share one sample of origin, sequenced in a study of resident and recirculating memory T cells in vitiligo (dated by TCRdb to between 2017 and 2018). Library creation used the immunoSEQ multiplex PCR assay. TCRdb carries this immuneACCESS record with in-frame sequences only. Its versions omit some clonotypes, under half of them owing to an unresolved V gene in the studies checked, with the rest unexplained. The sample has 39,000 or so clones on record, approximately 91% of them singletons. The leading ten clones occupy 4.5% of the sample. Sequencing was performed on blood. The receptors were sampled from a male donor with vitiligo.

In this sample, this clone turned up once. The chain recombines TRBV11-2 with TRBJ1-6; 8 nucleotides align to TRBD1. Trimming took 5 bases from V and 7 from J; bases not matched to a gene: 7. The length of the CDR3 is 15 residues. CDR1 SGHAT and CDR2 FQNNGV come from the germline V gene. CDR3 nucleotides: TGTGCCAGCAGCCCATGGACAGGGCCAAATTCACCCCTCCACTTT. Amino acid sequence: CASSPWTGPNSPLHF. Looking up the rest from reference TRBV11-2 and TRBJ1-6 gives the full variable domain: EAGVAQSPRYKIIEKRQSVAFWCNPISGHATLYWYQQILGQGPKLLIQFQNNGVVDDSQLPKDRFSAERLKGVDSTLKIQPAKLEDSAVYLCASSPWTGPNSPLHFGNGTRLTVT.

This clone has only one observation. The gene calls are TRBV4-2 and TRBJ1-1; 10 bases align to TRBD1. The CDR3 totals 15 residues. The germline V gene encodes CDR1 LGHNA and CDR2 YNFKEQ. V shed 2 bases and J 5 bases; nucleotides not matched to a gene: 5. The CDR3 coding sequence is TGTGCCAGCAGCCAACCCGGGACAGGGGTGACTGAAGCTTTCTTT. Residues: CASSQPGTGVTEAFF.

V gene TRBV25-1 combines with J gene TRBJ1-2; D not certain. CDR1 and CDR2 from the germline V gene are MGHDK and SYGVNS. The germline V and J ends were trimmed by 6 bases and 2 bases, with 7 bases remaining between them. This CDR3 spans 12 amino acids. As DNA, the CDR3 is TGTGCCAGCAGCAGGCCAAACTATGGCTACACCTTC. Protein sequence: CASSRPNYGYTF.

This rearrangement joins TRBV5-8 to TRBJ2-7; D possibly corresponds to TRBD2 (5 bases). The germline CDR1 and CDR2 sequences are SGHTS and YDEGEE. The CDR3 runs 13 residues. V was cut by 7 bases and J by 7 bases, with 18 bases left in between. Here the CDR3 DNA reads TGTGCCAGCCTTGAGGGTGCCAAGTCGGAGCAGTACTTC. Protein sequence: CASLEGAKSEQYF.